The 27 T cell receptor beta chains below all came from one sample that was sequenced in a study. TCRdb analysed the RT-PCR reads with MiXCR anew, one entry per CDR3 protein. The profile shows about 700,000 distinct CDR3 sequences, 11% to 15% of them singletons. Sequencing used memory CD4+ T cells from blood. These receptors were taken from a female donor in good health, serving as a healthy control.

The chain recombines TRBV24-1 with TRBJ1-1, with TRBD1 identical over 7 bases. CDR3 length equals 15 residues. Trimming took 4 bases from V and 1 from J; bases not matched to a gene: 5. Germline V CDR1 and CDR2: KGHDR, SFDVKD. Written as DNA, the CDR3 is TGTGCCACCAGTGACCCACGGACAGGGAACACTGAAGCTTTCTTT. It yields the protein CATSDPRTGNTEAFF.

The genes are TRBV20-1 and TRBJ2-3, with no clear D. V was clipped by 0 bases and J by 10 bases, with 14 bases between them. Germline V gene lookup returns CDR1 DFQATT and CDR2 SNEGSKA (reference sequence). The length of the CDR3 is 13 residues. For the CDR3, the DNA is TGCAGTGCTAGAGATCTAAGTGGGATAGCGCAGTATTTT. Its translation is CSARDLSGIAQYF.

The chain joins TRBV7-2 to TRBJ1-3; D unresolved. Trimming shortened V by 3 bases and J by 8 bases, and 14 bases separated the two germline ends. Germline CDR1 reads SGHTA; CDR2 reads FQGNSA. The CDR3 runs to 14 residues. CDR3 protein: CASSLKYREDTIYF. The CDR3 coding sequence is TGTGCCAGCAGCTTGAAGTACCGCGAGGACACCATATATTTT.

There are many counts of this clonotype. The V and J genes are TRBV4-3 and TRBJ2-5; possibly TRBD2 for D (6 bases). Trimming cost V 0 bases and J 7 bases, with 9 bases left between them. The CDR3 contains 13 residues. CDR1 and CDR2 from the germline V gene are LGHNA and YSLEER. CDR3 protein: CASSQENGRTQYF. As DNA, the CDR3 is TGCGCCAGCAGCCAAGAAAACGGGAGGACCCAGTACTTC.

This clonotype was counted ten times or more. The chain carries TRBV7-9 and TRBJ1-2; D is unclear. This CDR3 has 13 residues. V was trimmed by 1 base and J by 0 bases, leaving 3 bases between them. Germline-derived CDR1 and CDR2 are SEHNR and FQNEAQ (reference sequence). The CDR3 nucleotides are TGTGCCAGCAGCTTAGTAACTAACTATGGCTACACCTTC. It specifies CASSLVTNYGYTF.

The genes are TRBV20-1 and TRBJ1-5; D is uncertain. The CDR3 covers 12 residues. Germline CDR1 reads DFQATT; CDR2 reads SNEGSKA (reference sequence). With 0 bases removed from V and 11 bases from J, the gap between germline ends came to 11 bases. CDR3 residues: CSAREGTKSQHF. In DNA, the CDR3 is TGCAGTGCTAGAGAGGGTACCAAGTCCCAGCATTTT.

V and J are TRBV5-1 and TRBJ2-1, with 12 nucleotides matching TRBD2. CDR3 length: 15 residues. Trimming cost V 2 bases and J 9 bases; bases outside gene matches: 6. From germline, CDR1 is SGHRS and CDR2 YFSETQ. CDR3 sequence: CASSFRLAGEAEQFF. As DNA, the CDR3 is TGCGCCAGCAGCTTTCGACTAGCGGGAGAGGCTGAGCAGTTCTTC.

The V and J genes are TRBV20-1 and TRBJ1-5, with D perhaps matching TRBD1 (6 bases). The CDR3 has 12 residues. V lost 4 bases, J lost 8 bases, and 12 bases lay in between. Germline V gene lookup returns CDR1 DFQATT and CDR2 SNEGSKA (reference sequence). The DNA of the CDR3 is TGCAGTGCTAAGCAGGGGAACAAGCCCCAGCATTTT. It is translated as CSAKQGNKPQHF.

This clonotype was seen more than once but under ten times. CDR3 sequence (DNA): TGTGCCAGCAGCCCCTCCAGGGGGAGGGGGGCAGATACGCAGTATTTT. Its translation: CASSPSRGRGADTQYF. J is TRBJ2-3 and V is TRBV7-9, with D possibly called TRBD1 or TRBD2 (7 bases each). Trimming took off 5 bases at V and 4 bases at J, with 19 bases between the two ends. This CDR3 has 16 amino acids. CDR1 and CDR2 (germline): SEHNR, FQNEAQ (reference sequence).

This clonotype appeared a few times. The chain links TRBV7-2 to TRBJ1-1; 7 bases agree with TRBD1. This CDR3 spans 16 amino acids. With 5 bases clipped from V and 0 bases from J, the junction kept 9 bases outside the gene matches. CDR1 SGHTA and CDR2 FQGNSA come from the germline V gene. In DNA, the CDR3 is TGTGCCAGCAGCAATCCCGGGACAGCCATGAACACTGAAGCTTTCTTT. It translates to CASSNPGTAMNTEAFF. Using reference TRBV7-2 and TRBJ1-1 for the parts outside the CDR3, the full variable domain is GAGVSQSPSNKVTEKGKDVELRCDPISGHTALYWYRQSLGQGLEFLIYFQGNSAPDKSGLPSDRFSAERTGGSVSTLTIQRTQQEDSAVYLCASSNPGTAMNTEAFFGQGTRLTVV.

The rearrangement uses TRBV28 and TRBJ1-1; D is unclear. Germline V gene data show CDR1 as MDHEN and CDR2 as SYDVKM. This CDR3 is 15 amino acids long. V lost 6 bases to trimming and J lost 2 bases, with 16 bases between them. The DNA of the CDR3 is TGTGCCAGCAGCCCACGCCCGGGGATCAACACTGAAGCTTTCTTT. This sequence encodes CASSPRPGINTEAFF.

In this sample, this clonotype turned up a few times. CDR3 sequence (DNA): TGCAGCGTAAATCAGGGAACTGATGGCTATGGCTACACCTTC. Its translation is CSVNQGTDGYGYTF. The chain uses TRBV29-1 and TRBJ1-2; D might be TRBD1 (5 bases). Germline-derived CDR1 and CDR2 are SQVTM and ANQGSEA. The CDR3 runs 14 residues. Trimming left V 6 bases short and J 4 bases short, with 18 bases between. Filled out from reference TRBV29-1 and TRBJ1-2, the complete variable domain reads SAVISQKPSRDICQRGTSLTIQCQVDSQVTMMFWYRQQPGQSLTLIATANQGSEATYESGFVIDKFPISRPNLTFSTLTVSNMSPEDSSIYLCSVNQGTDGYGYTFGSGTRLTVV.

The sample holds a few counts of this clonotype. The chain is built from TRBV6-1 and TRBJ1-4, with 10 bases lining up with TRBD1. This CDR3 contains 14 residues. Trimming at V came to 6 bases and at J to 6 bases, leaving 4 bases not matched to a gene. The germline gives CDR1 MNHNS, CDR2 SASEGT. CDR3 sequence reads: CASRVGTGDEKLFF. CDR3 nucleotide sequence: TGTGCCAGCAGAGTCGGGACAGGGGATGAAAAACTGTTTTTT.

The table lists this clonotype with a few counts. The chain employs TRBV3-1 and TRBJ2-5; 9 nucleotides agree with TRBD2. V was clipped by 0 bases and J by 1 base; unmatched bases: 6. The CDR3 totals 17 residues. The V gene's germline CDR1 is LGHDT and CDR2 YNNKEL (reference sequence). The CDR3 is CASSQDELAGLQETQYF. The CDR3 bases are TGTGCCAGCAGCCAAGATGAGCTAGCGGGACTCCAAGAGACCCAGTACTTC.

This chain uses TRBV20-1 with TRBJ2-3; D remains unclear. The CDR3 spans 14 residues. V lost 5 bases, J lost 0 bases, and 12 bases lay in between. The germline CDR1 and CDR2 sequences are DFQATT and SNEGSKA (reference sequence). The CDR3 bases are TGCAGTGCTCCAGACCCTATTAGCACAGATACGCAGTATTTT. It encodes CSAPDPISTDTQYF.

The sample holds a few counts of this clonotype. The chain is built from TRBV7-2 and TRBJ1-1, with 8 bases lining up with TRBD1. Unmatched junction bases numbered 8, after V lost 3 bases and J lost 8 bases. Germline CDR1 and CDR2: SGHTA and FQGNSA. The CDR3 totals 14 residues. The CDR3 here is CASSFSTGGEEAFF. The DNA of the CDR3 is TGTGCCAGCAGCTTTTCTACAGGGGGGGAGGAAGCTTTCTTT.

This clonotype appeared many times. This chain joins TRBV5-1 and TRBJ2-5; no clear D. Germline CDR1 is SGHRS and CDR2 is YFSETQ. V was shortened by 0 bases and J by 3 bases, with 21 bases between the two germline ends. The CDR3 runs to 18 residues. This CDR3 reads CASSLVGVPRALEETQYF. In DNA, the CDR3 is TGCGCCAGCAGCTTGGTTGGGGTTCCCCGGGCTTTGGAAGAGACCCAGTACTTC.

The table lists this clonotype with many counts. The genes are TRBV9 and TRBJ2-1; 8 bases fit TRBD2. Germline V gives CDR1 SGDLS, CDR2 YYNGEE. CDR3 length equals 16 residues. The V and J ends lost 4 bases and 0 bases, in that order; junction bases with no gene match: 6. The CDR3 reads CASSRSGGDSYNEQFF. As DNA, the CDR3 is TGTGCCAGCAGCCGATCCGGGGGGGACTCCTACAATGAGCAGTTCTTC.

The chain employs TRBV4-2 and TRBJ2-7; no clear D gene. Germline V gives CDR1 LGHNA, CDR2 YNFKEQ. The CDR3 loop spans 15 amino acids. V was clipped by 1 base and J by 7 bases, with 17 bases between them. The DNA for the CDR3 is TGTGCCAGCAGCCAAGCTGGGGTCAGCGTTCGGGAGCAGTACTTC. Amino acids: CASSQAGVSVREQYF.

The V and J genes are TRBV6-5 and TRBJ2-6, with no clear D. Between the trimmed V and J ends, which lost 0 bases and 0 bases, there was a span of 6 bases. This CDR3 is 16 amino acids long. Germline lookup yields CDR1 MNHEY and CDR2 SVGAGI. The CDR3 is CASSYSAYSGANVLTF. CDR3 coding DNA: TGTGCCAGCAGTTACTCAGCCTACTCTGGGGCCAACGTCCTGACTTTC.

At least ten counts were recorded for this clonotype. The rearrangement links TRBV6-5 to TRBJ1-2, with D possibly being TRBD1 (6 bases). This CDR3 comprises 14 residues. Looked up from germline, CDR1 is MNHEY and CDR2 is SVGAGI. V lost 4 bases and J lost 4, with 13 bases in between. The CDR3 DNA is TGTGCCAGCAGTTGGGACAAGAGGGGCTATGGCTACACCTTC. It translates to CASSWDKRGYGYTF.

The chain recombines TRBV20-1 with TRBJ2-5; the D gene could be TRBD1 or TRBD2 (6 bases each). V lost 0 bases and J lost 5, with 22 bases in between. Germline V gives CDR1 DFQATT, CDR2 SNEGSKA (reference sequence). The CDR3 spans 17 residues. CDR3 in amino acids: CSARDLLEGGGFETQYF. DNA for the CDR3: TGCAGTGCTAGAGATTTGCTGGAAGGGGGAGGATTTGAGACCCAGTACTTC.

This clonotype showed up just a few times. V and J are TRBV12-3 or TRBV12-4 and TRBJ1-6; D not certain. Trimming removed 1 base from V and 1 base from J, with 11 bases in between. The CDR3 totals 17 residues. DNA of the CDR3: TGTGCCAGCAGTTTAGACTGGCGGGGTTCCTATAATTCACCCCTCCACTTT. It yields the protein CASSLDWRGSYNSPLHF.

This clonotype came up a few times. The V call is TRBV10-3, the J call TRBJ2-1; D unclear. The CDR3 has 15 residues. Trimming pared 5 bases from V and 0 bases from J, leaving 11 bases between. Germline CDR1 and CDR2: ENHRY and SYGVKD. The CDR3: CAISPVSDSYNEQFF. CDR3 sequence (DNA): TGTGCCATCAGTCCCGTCTCCGACTCCTACAATGAGCAGTTCTTC.

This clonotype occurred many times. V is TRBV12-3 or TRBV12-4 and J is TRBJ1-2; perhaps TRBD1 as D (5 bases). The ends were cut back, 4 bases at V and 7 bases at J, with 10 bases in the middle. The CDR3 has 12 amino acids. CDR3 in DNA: TGTGCCAGCAGTTCTCAGGGCAGTGGCTACACCTTC. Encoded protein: CASSSQGSGYTF.

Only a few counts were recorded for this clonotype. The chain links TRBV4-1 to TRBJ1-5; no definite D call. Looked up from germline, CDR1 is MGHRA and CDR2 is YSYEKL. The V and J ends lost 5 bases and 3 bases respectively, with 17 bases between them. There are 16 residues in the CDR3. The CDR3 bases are TGCGCCAGCAGCAGAGGGATCGGACTGAACAATCAGCCCCAGCATTTT. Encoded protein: CASSRGIGLNNQPQHF.

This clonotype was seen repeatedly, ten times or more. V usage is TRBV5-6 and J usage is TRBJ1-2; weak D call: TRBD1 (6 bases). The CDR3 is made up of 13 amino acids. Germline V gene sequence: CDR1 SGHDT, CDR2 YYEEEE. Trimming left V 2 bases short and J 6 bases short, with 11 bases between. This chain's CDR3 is CASSLPGGHGYTF. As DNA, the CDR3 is TGTGCCAGCAGCTTACCCGGGGGCCATGGCTACACCTTC. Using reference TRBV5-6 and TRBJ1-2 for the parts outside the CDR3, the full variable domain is DAGVTQSPTHLIKTRGQQVTLRCSPKSGHDTVSWYQQALGQGPQFIFQYYEEEERQRGNFPDRFSGHQFPNYSSELNVNALLLGDSALYLCASSLPGGHGYTFGSGTRLTVV.